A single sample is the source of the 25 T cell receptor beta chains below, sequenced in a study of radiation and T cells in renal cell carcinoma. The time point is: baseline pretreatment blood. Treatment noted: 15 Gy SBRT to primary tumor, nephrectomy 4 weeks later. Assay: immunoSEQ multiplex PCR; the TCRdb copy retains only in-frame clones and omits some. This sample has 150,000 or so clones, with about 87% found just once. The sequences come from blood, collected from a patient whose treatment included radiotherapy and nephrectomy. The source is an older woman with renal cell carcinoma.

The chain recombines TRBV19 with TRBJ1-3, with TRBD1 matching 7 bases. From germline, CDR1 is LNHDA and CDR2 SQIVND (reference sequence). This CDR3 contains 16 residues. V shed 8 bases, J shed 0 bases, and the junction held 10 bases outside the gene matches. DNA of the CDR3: TGTGCCAGTTACCATAAGGGGGCCACCTCTGGAAACACCATATATTTT. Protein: CASYHKGATSGNTIYF.

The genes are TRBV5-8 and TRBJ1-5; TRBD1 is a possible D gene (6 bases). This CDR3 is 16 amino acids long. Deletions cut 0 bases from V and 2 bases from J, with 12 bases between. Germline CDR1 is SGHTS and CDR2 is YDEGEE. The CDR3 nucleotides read TGTGCCAGCAGCTTGGTGTCGGGGGCGCGCAATCAGCCCCAGCATTTT. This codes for CASSLVSGARNQPQHF. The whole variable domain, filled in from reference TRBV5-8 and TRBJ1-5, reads EAGVTQSPTHLIKTRGQQATLRCSPISGHTSVYWYQQALGLGLQFLLWYDEGEERNRGNFPPRFSGRQFPNYSSELNVNALELEDSALYLCASSLVSGARNQPQHFGDGTRLSIL.

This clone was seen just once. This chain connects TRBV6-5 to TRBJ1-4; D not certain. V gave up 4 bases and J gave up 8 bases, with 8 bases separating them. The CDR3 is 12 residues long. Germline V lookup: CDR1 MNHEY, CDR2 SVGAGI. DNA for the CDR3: TGTGCCAGCAGTTCGGACGGGGAAAAACTGTTTTTT. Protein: CASSSDGEKLFF.

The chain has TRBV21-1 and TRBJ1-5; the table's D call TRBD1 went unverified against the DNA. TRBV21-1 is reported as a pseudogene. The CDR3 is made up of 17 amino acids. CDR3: CASSKGRQTDSNQPQHF. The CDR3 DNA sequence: TGTGCCAGCAGCAAAGGGAGACAGACTGATAGCAATCAGCCCCAGCATTTT.

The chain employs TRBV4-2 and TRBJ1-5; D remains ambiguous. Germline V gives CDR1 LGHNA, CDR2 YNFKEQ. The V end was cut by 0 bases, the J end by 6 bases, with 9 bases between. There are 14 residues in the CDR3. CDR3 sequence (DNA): TGTGCCAGCAGCCAAGATTTCGACGGTCAGCCCCAGCATTTT. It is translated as CASSQDFDGQPQHF.

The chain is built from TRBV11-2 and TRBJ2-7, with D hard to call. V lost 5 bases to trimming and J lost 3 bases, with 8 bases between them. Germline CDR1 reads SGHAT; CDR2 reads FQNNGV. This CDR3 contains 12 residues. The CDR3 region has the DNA TGTGCCAGCAGCCAGATGGGCTACGAGCAGTACTTC. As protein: CASSQMGYEQYF.

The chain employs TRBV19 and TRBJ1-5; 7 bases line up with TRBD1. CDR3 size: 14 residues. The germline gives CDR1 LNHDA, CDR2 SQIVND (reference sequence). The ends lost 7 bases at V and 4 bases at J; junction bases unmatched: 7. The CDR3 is CASTSDRFNQPQHF. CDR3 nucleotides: TGTGCCAGTACCTCGGACAGGTTTAATCAGCCCCAGCATTTT.

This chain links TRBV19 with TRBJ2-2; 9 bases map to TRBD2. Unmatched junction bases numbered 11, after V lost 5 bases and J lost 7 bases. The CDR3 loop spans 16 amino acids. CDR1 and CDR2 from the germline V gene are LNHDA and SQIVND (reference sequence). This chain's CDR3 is CASSPLAGSSVGELFF. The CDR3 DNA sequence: TGTGCCAGTAGTCCCCTAGCGGGGAGCTCGGTCGGGGAGCTGTTTTTT.

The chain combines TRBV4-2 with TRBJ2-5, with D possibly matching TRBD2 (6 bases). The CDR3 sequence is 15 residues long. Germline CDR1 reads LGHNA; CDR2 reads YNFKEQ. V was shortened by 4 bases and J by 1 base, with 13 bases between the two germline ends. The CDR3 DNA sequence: TGTGCCAGCAGCCGCCAGACTAGTCCCCAAGAGACCCAGTACTTC. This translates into CASSRQTSPQETQYF.

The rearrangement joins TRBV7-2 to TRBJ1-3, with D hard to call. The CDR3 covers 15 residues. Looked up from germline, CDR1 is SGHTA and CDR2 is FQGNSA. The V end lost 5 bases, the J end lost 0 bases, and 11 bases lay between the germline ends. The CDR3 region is CASSPEFPSGNTIYF. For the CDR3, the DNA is TGTGCCAGCAGCCCGGAATTCCCCTCTGGAAACACCATATATTTT.

CDR3 in amino acids: CASTKVGGGHNEQFF. The CDR3 region has the DNA TGTGCCAGCACCAAAGTGGGCGGGGGGCACAATGAGCAGTTCTTC. J is TRBJ2-1 and V is TRBV7-8; 8 positions agree with TRBD2. The CDR3 extends over 15 amino acids. V lost 7 bases, J lost 5 bases, and 10 bases stayed unmatched. From germline, CDR1 is SGHVS and CDR2 FQNEAQ.

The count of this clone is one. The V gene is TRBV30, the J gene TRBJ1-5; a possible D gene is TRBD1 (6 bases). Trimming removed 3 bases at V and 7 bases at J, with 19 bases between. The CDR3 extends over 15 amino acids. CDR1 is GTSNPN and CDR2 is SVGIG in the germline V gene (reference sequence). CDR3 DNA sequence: TGTGCCTGGAGCCCCGAGATCCTTCAGGGGCAGCCCCAGCATTTT. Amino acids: CAWSPEILQGQPQHF.

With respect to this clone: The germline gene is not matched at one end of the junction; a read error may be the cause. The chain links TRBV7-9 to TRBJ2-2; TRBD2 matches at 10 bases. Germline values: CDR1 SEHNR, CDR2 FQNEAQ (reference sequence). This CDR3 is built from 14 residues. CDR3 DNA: TGTGCCAGCAGCCTAGCGGGGGACACCGGGGAGCTGTTTTTT. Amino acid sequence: CASSLAGDTGELFF.

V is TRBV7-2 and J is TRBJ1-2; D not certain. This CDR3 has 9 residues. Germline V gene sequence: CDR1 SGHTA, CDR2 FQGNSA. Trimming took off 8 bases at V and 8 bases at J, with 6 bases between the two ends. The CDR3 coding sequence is TGTGCCAGCGGGTCCGGCTACACCTTC. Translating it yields CASGSGYTF.

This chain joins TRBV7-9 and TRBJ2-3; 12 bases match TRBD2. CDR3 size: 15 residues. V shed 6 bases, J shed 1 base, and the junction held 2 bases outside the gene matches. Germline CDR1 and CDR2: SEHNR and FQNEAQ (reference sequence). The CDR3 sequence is CASSRTSGGTDTQYF. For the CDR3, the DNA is TGTGCCAGCAGTCGGACTAGCGGGGGCACAGATACGCAGTATTTT.

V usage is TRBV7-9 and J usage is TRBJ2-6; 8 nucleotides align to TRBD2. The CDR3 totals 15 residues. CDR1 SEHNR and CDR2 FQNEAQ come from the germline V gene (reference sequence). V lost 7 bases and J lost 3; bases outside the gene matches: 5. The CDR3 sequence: CASTPGGGGANVLTF. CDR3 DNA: TGTGCCAGCACCCCGGGGGGGGGTGGGGCCAACGTCCTGACTTTC.

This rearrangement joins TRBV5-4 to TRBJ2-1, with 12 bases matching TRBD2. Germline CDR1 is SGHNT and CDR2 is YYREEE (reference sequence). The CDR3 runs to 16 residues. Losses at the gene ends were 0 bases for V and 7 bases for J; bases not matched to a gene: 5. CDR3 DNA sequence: TGTGCCAGCAGCTTGGATCTAGCGGGGGGGAGGAATGAGCAGTTCTTC. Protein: CASSLDLAGGRNEQFF.

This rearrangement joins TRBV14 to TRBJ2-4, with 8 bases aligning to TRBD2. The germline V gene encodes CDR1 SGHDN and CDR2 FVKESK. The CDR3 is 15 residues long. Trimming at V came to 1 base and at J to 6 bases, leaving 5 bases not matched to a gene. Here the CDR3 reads CASSQGTSSANIQYF. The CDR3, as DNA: TGTGCCAGCAGCCAAGGGACTAGCTCTGCAAACATTCAGTACTTC.

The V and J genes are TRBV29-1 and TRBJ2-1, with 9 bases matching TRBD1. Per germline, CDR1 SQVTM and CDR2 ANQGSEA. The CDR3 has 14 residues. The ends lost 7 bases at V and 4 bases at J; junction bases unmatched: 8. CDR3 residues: CSAPGQGFYNEQFF. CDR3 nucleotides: TGCAGCGCTCCGGGACAGGGCTTTTACAATGAGCAGTTCTTC.

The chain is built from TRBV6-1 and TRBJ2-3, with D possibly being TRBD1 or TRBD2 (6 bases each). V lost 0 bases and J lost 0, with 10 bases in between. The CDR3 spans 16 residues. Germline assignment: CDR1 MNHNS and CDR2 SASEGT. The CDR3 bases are TGTGCCAGCAGTGAAGCAGGGGGGCAAAGCACAGATACGCAGTATTTT. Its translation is CASSEAGGQSTDTQYF.

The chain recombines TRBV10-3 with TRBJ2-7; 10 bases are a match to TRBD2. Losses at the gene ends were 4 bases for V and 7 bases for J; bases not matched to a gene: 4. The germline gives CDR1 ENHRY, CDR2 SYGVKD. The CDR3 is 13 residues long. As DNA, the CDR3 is TGTGCCATCAGTGGGACTAGCGGAGGGGAGCAGTACTTC. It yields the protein CAISGTSGGEQYF.

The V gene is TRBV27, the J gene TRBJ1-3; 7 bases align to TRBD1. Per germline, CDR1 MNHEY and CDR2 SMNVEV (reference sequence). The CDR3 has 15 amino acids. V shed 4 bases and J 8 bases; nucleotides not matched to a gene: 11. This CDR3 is CASSSAGTEEDTIYF. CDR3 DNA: TGTGCCAGCAGTTCCGCCGGGACAGAAGAGGACACCATATATTTT.

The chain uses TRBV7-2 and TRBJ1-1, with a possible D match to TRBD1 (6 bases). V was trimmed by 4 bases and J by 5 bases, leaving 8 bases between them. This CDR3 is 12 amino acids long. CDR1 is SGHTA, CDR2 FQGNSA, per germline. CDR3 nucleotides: TGTGCCAGCAGCTCCAGGGGAACTGAAGCTTTCTTT. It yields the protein CASSSRGTEAFF.

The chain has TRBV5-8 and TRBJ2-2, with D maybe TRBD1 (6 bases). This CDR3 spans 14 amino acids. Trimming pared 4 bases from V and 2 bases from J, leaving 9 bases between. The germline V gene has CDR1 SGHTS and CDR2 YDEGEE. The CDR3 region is CASSLDSNTGELFF. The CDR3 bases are TGTGCCAGCAGCCTGGACAGTAACACCGGGGAGCTGTTTTTT.

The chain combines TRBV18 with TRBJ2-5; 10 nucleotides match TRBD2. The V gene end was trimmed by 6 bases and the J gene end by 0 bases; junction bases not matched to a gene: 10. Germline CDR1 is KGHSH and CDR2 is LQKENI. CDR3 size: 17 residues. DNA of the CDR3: TGTGCCAGCTCCCTCGGAGGTAGCGGGGGGTACCAAGAGACCCAGTACTTC. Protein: CASSLGGSGGYQETQYF. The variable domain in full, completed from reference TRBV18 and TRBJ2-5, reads NAGVMQNPRHLVRRRGQEARLRCSPMKGHSHVYWYRQLPEEGLKFMVYLQKENIIDESGMPKERFSAEFPKEGPSILRIQQVVRGDSAAYFCASSLGGSGGYQETQYFGPGTRLLVL.